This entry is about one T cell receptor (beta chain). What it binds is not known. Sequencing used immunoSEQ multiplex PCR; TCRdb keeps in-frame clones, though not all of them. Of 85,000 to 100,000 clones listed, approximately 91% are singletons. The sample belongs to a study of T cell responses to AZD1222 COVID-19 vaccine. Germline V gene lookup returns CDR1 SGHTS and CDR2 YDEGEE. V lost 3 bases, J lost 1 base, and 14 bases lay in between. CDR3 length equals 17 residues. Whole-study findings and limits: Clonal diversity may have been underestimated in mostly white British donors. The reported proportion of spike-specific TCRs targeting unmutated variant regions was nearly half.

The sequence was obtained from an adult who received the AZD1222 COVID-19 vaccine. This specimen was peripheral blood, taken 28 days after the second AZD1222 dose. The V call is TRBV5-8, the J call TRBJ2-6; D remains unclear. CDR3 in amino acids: CASSSSPAASGANVLTF. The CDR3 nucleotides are TGTGCCAGCAGCTCCTCACCCGCGGCGTCTGGGGCCAACGTCCTGACTTTC.